This TCR beta chain was retrieved from a study of monozygotic twins with inflammatory bowel disease (dated by TCRdb to the late 2010s). General notes on the study: In total, approximately 28 monozygotic twin pairs made up the full study: 19 Danish pairs, all IBD-discordant, plus nine German pairs, of which four were IBD-concordant and five were IBD-discordant. The search for disease-associated traits relied mainly on comparing IBD patients with their genetically identical healthy co-twins within discordant pairs. Each individual had, on average, about 151 000 unique TCRalpha sequences and 181 000 unique TCRbeta sequences available for analysis.

A roughly 2.5 ml peripheral blood sample was drawn into PAXgene tubes per donor and stored at -80°C. Total RNA was isolated from whole blood with the PAXgene blood miRNA kit on an automated QIAcube, without T cell sorting. Peripheral blood from monozygotic twin pairs who were concordant or discordant for inflammatory bowel disease underwent deep TCRalpha and TCRbeta repertoire profiling using unique molecular barcoding. Smoking habits were recorded for all twin pairs, and individuals were classified as current, former or never smokers. The receptor library was made with 5' RACE. Each TCR library was prepared from 3,000 to 4,500 ng of total RNA. For each sample, cDNA was synthesized in eight separate reactions using SMARTScribe reverse transcriptase. During cDNA synthesis, unique molecular identifiers containing a 6-nucleotide sample barcode were introduced by template switching. Amplification of TCRalpha and TCRbeta cDNA involved two nested PCRs of about 15 and 9 cycles, and each PCR was followed by bead purification. Before amplification, the cDNA was treated with uracil DNA-glycosylase and purified using the QIAquick PCR purification kit. The second PCR added Illumina TruSeq-compatible adapters along with sample-specific barcodes. TapeStation and Qubit were used to check library quality and concentration, and approximately 5 ng of each library went into the pool. The pooled libraries were sequenced with 2 x 100 bp reads and custom sequencing primers on an Illumina HiSeq2500 single-index Rapid Run. As for the original processing: MiGEC version 1.2.6 was used for UMI-based consensus assembly to correct PCR and sequencing errors. V(D)J alignment, clonotype assembly and CDR3 extraction were performed with MiXCR version 2.1.1. Gene usage, clonotype sharing and MAIT/NKT TCR abundance were normalised by analysing the top 1000, 10 000 and 20 000 clonotypes per sample. After downsampling to 27 000 UMIs, diversity was calculated as the inverse Simpson index using the vegan R package. Paired Mann-Whitney U tests were applied to discordant twin pairs, with Benjamini-Hochberg correction for multiple testing. Following TCRdb reprocessing, every CDR3 protein sequence forms one entry, and DNA is not provided. For this entry, the V and J calls and clone size follow TCRdb and not the study's own pipeline. The sample table holds fewer than 550,000 distinct CDR3 sequences. Roughly 2.2% of the sample comes from the top ten.

Including cysteine and phenylalanine, the CDR3 has 17 amino acids. No DNA is given. CDR1 and CDR2 were assigned from the germline V gene (reference sequence) as DFQATT and SNEGSKA. Notes on this clonotype: The clone's antigen remains unknown.

The investigation overall reported the following: Different T cell subtypes could not be distinguished in the analysis. A decrease in TCRbeta repertoire diversity, as measured by inverse Simpson index, was observed in IBD patients compared with their healthy co-twins. Repertoire similarity did not differ between concordant and discordant twins, which could be due to limited statistical power. Differing immunosuppressive treatments among patients may have added background noise and inter-individual variability to the repertoires. No single strong signal or clonotype linked to IBD turned up in the results, so the idea that one exists was not supported. Compared with healthy twins, IBD patients shared fewer clonotypes with other individuals, and the difference was most pronounced in patients with signs of disease activity.

Recombination linked TRBV20-1 to TRBJ2-2; TCRdb's D gene call, TRBD1, goes unchecked for lack of DNA. This sequence originates from a human donor with ulcerative colitis or Crohn's disease, or a healthy co-twin of an affected twin (not recorded which). Sequencing was done on a sample of blood. The CDR3 region has the sequence CSARDEEDRALAGELFF.